This TCR beta chain is drawn from a study of control samples from healthy donors and cancer patients. TCRdb's table, derived via immunoSEQ multiplex PCR, lists solely in-frame clones and lacks some. Of under 200,000 clones listed, 85% to 95% are singletons. The sample comprised blood. The receptor was isolated from a woman aged 40 to 49 in good health.

Here the CDR3 DNA reads TGTGCCAGCAGCGTAGCTGGCGTTCGGGAGGCTGGGAACACTGAAGCTTTCTTT. Protein sequence: CASSVAGVREAGNTEAFF. The V call is TRBV9, the J call TRBJ1-1; D is unresolved. Germline V gene data show CDR1 as SGDLS and CDR2 as YYNGEE. This CDR3 contains 18 residues. V was clipped by 0 bases and J by 1 base, with 19 bases between them.